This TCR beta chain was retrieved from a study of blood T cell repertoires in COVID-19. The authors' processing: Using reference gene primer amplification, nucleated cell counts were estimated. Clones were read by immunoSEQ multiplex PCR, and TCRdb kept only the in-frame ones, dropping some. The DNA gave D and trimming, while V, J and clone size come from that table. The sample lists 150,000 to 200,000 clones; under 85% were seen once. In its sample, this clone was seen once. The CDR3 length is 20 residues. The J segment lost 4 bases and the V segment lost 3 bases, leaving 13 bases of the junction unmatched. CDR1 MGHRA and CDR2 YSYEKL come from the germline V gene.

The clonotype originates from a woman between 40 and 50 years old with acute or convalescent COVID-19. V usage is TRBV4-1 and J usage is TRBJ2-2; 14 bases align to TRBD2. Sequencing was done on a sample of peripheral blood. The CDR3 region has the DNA TGCGCCAGCAGCCACCACGCCGGGACTAGCGGGAGTCGCGGCACCGGGGAGCTGTTTTTT. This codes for CASSHHAGTSGSRGTGELFF.